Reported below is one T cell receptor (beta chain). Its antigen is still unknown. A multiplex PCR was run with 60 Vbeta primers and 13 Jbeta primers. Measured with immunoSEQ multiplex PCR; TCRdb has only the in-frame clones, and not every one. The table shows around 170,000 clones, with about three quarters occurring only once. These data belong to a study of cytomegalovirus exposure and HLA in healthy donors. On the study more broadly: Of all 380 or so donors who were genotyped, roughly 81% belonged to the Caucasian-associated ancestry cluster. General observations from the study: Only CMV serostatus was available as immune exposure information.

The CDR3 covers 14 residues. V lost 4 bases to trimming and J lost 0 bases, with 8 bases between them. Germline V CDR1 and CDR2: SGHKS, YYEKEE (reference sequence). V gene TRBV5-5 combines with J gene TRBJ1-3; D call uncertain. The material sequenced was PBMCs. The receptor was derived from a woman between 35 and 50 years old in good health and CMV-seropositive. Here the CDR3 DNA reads TGTGCCAGCAGCGCCCGGGACTCTGGAAACACCATATATTTT. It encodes CASSARDSGNTIYF.